This T cell receptor (beta chain) stems from a study of shared clonotypes between healthy human individuals. For the study at large: Serving as donors were a couple of women and a few men, whose ages spanned 18 to 49.

For this clone: The antigen remains undetermined.

Study-wide results and limits: Sampling covered nothing but blood. Tissue TCR repertoires likely differ from those found in blood.

Authors' processing steps: ImmunoSEQ output lacked quality scores and full-length reads, limiting matched filtering. The method was immunoSEQ multiplex PCR; TCRdb's version includes in-frame clones alone and lacks a portion of them. D and trimming come from the DNA, and the V and J calls and clone size come from that table. The profile covers roughly 2.5 million clones, with just over 90% appearing a single time and about 0.13% taken by the ten largest. The donors were all Caucasian adults (living in Nashville, Tennessee). V shed 4 bases, J shed 6 bases, and the junction held 7 bases outside the gene matches. The germline CDR1 and CDR2 sequences are SGHRS and YFSETQ. This CDR3 has 13 residues.

The clonotype was recovered from a man aged 18 to 30 in good health. Specimen: naive CD4+ T cells sorted from blood. As to subset: CD45RA+ positively selected. The V gene is TRBV5-1, the J gene TRBJ2-7; 7 bases match TRBD1. CDR3 residues: CASSGVTGREQYF. CDR3 in DNA: TGCGCCAGCAGCGGGGTGACAGGGCGCGAGCAGTACTTC.